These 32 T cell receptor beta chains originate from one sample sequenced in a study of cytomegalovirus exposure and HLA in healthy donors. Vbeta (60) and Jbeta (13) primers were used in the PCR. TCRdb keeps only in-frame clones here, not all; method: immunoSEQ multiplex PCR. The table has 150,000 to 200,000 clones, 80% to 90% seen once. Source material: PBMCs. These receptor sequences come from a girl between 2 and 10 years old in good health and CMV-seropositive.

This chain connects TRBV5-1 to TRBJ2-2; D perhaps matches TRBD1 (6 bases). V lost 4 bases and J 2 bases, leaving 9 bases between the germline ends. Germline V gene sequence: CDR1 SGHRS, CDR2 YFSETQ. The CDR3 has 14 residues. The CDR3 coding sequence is TGCGCCAGCAGCGCACAGGGTAACACCGGGGAGCTGTTTTTT. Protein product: CASSAQGNTGELFF.

CDR3 DNA sequence: TGTGCCAGCAGTCCGCGGGAGACCTCCTACGAGCAGTACTTC. It translates to CASSPRETSYEQYF. V is TRBV6-6 and J is TRBJ2-7; 7 nucleotides line up with TRBD2. The CDR3 runs 14 residues. Germline assignment: CDR1 MNHNY and CDR2 SVGAGI (reference sequence). The V and J ends lost 5 bases and 0 bases, in that order; junction bases with no gene match: 4.

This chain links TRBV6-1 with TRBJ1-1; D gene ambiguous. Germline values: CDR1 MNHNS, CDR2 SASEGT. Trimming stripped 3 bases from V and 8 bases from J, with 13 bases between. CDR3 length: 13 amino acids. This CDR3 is CASSDRQFIEAFF. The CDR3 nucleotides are TGTGCCAGCAGTGACAGGCAGTTTATCGAAGCTTTCTTT.

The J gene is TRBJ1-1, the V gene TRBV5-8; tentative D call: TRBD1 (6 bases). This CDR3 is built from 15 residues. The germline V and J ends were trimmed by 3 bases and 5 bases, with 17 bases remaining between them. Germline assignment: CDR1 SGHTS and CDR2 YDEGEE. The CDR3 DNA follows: TGTGCCAGCAGCTCCCGGGGAGGGGGGAGGACTGAAGCTTTCTTT. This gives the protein CASSSRGGGRTEAFF.

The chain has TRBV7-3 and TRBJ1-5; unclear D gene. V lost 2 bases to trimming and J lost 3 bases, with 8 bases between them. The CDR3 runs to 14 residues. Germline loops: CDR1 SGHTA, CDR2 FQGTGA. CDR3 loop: CASSLEQANQPQHF. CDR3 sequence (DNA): TGTGCCAGCAGCTTAGAGCAGGCCAATCAGCCCCAGCATTTT. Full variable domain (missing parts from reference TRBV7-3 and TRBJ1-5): GAGVSQTPSNKVTEKGKYVELRCDPISGHTALYWYRQSLGQGPEFLIYFQGTGAADDSGLPNDRFFAVRPEGSVSTLKIQRTERGDSAVYLCASSLEQANQPQHFGDGTRLSIL.

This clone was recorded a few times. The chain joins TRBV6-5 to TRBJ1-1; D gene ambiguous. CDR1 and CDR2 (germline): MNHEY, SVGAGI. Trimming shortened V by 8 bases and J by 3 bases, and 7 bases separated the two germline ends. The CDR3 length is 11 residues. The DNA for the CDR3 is TGTGCCAGCCACCGGGACACTGAAGCTTTCTTT. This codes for CASHRDTEAFF.

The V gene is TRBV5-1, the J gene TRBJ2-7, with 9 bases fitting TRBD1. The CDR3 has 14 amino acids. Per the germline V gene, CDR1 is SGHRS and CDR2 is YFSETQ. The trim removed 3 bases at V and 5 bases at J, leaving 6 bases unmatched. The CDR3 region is CASSWGDREDEQYF. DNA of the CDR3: TGCGCCAGCAGCTGGGGGGACAGGGAGGACGAGCAGTACTTC.

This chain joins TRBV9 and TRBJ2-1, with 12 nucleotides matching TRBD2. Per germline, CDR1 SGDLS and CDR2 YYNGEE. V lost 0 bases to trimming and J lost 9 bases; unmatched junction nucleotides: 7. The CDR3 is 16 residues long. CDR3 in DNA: TGTGCCAGCAGCGTAGGGGCTAGCGGGAGGGTGGTTGAGCAGTTCTTC. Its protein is CASSVGASGRVVEQFF.

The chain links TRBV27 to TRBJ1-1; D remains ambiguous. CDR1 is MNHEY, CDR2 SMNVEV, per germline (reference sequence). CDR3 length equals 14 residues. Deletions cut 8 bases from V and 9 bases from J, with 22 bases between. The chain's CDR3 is CASAPRWTDGKAFF. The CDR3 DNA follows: TGTGCCAGCGCTCCCAGATGGACGGACGGGAAAGCTTTCTTT.

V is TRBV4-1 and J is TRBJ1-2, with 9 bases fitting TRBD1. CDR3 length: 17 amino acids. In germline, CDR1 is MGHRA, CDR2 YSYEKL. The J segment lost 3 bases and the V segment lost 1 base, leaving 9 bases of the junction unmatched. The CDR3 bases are TGCGCCAGCAGCCAAGTAAAAGACAGGGGGTCGGACTATGGCTACACCTTC. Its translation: CASSQVKDRGSDYGYTF.

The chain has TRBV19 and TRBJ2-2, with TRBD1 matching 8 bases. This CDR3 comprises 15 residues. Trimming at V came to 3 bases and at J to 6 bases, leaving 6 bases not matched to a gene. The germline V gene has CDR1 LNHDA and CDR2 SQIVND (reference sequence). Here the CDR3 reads CASSIRDRLSGELFF. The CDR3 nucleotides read TGTGCCAGTAGTATCCGGGACAGGCTCTCCGGGGAGCTGTTTTTT. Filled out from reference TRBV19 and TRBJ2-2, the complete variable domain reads DGGITQSPKYLFRKEGQNVTLSCEQNLNHDAMYWYRQDPGQGLRLIYYSQIVNDFQKGDIAEGYSVSREKKESFPLTVTSAQKNPTAFYLCASSIRDRLSGELFFGEGSRLTVL.

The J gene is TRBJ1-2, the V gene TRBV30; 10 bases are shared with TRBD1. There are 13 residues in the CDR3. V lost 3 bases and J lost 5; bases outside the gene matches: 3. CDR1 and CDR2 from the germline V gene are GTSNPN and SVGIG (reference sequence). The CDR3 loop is CAWSGDRGYGYTF. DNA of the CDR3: TGTGCCTGGAGCGGGGACAGGGGATATGGCTACACCTTC.

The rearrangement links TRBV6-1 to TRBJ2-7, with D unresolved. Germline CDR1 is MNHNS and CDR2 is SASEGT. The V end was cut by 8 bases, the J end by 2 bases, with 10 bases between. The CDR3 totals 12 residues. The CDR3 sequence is CASVRSTYEQYF. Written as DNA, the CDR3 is TGTGCCAGCGTACGGTCCACCTACGAGCAGTACTTC.

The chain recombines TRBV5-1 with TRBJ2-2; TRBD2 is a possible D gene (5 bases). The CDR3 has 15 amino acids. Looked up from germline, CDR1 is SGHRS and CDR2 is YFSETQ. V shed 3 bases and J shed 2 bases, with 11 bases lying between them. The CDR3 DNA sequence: TGCGCCAGCAGCTGGGGAGAACGAAACACCGGGGAGCTGTTTTTT. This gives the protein CASSWGERNTGELFF.

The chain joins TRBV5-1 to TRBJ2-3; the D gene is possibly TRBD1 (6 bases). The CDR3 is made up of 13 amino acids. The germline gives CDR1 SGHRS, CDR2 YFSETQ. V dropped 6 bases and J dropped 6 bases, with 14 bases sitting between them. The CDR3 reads CASNHVGADTQYF. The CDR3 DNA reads TGCGCCAGCAACCACGTGGGGGCGGATACGCAGTATTTT.

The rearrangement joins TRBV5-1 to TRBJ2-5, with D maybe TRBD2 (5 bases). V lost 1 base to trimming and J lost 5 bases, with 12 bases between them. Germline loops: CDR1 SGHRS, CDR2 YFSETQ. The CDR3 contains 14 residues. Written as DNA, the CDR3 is TGCGCCAGCAGCTTGCGATCGGTAGCGGAGACCCAGTACTTC. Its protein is CASSLRSVAETQYF.

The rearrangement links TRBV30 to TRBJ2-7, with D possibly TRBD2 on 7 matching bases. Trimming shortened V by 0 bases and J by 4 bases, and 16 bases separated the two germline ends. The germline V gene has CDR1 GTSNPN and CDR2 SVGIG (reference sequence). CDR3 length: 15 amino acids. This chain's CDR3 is CAWSVGGGNPYEQYF. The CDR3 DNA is TGTGCCTGGAGTGTGGGAGGGGGGAACCCGTACGAGCAGTACTTC.

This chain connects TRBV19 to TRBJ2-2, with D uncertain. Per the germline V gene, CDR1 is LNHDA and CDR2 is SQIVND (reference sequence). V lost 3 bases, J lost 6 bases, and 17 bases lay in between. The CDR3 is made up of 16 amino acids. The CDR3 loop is CASSISLPSAAGELFF. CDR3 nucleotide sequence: TGTGCCAGTAGTATCTCCCTTCCGTCCGCGGCCGGGGAGCTGTTTTTT.

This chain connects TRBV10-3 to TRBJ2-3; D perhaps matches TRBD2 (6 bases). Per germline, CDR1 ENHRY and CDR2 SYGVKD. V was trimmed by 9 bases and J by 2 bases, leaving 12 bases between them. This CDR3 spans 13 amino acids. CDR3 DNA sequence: TGTGCCATAAGGCGGGAACCCACAGATACGCAGTATTTT. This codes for CAIRREPTDTQYF.

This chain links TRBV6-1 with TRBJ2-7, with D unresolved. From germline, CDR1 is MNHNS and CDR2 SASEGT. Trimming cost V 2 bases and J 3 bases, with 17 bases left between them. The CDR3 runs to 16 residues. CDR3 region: CASSESPFDEDYEQYF. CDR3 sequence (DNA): TGTGCCAGCAGTGAATCCCCATTCGATGAGGACTACGAGCAGTACTTC.

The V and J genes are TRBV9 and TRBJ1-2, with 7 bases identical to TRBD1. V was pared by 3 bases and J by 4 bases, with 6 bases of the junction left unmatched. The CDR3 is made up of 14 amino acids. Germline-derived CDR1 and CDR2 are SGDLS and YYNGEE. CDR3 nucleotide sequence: TGTGCCAGCAGCGGCCGGGACAGCCTCTATGGCTACACCTTC. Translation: CASSGRDSLYGYTF.

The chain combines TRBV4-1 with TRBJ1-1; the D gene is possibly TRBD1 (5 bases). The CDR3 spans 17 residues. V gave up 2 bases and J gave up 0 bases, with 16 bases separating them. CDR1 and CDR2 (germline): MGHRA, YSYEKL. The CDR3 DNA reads TGCGCCAGCAGCCAAAACCGACAGCCCAGTCTGAACACTGAAGCTTTCTTT. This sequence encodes CASSQNRQPSLNTEAFF.

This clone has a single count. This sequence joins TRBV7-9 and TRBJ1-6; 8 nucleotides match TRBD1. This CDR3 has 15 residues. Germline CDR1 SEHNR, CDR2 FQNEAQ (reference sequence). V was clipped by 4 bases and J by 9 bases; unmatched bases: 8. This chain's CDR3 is CASSYSRGQISPLHF. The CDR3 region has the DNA TGTGCCAGCAGCTACTCCAGGGGGCAGATTTCACCCCTCCACTTT.

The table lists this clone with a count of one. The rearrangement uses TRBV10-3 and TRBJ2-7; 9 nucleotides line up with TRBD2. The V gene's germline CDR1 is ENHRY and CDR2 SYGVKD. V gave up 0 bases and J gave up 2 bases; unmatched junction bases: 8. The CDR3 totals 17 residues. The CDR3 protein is CAISESFGLAGTYEQYF. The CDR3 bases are TGTGCCATCAGTGAGTCTTTCGGTCTAGCGGGAACCTACGAGCAGTACTTC.

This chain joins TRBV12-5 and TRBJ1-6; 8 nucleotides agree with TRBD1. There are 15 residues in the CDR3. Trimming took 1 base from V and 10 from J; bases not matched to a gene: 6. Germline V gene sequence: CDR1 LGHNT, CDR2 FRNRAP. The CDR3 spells CASGLAPTGESPLHF. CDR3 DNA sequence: TGTGCTAGTGGTTTGGCGCCGACAGGGGAATCACCCCTCCACTTT.

Here the CDR3 reads CASSLGPGQGNGSPLHF. CDR3 DNA sequence: TGTGCCAGCAGTTTGGGGCCGGGACAGGGGAATGGTTCACCCCTCCACTTT. The chain has TRBV27 and TRBJ1-6, with 10 bases matching TRBD1. The CDR3 consists of 17 residues. CDR1 MNHEY and CDR2 SMNVEV come from the germline V gene (reference sequence). The trim removed 3 bases at V and 9 bases at J, leaving 11 bases unmatched.

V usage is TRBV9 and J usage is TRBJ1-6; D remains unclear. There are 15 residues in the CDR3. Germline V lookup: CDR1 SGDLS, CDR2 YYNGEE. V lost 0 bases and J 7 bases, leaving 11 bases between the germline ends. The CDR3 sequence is CASSVDRTGNSPLHF. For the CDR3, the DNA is TGTGCCAGCAGCGTAGACAGAACGGGGAATTCACCCCTCCACTTT.

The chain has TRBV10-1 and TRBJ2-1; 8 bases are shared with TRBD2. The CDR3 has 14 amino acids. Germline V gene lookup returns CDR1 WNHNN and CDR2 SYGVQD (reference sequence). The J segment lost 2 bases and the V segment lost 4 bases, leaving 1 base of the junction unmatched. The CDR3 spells CASSGRGAYNEQFF. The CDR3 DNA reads TGCGCCAGCAGTGGGCGGGGGGCCTACAATGAGCAGTTCTTC.

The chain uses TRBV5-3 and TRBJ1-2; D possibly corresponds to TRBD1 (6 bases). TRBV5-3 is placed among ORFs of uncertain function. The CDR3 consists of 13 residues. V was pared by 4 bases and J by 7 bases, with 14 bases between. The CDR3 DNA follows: TGTGCCAGAAGCCCATCAGGGGAAGGTGGCTACACCTTC. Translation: CARSPSGEGGYTF.

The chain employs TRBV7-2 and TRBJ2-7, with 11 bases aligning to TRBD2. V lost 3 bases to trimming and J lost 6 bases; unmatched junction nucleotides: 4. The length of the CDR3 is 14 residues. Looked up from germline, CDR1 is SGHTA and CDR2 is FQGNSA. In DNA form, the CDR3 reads TGTGCCAGCAGCTTTAGCGGGAGGGCCCGCGAGCAGTACTTC. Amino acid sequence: CASSFSGRAREQYF.

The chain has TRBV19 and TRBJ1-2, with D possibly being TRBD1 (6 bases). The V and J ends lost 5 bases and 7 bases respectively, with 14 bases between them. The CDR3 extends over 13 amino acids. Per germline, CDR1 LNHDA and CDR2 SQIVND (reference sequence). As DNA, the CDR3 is TGTGCCAGTAGTTTTACAGGGCTGAGTGGCTACACCTTC. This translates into CASSFTGLSGYTF.

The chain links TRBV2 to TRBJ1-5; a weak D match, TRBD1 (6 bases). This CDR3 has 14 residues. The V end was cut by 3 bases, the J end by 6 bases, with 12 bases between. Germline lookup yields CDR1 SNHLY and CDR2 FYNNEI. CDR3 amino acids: CASSDLDRFQPQHF. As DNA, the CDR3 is TGTGCCAGCAGTGACTTAGACAGGTTTCAGCCCCAGCATTTT.